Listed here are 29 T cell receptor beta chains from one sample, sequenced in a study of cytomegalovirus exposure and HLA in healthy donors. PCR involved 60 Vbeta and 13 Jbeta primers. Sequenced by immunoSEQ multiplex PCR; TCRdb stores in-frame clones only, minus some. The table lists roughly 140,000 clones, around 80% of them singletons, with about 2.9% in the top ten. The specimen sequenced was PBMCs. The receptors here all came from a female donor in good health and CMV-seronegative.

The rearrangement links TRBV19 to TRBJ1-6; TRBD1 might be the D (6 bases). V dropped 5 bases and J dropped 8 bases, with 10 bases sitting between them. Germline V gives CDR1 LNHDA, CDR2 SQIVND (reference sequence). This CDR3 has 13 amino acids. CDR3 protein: CASSRQADSPLHF. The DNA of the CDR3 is TGTGCCAGTAGTCGACAGGCAGATTCACCCCTCCACTTT.

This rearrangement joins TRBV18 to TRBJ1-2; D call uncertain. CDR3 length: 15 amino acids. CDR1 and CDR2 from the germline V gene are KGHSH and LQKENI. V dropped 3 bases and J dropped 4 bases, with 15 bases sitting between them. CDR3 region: CASSPGGQPSYGYTF. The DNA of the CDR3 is TGTGCCAGCTCACCGGGTGGTCAGCCTAGCTATGGCTACACCTTC.

The CDR3: CASSPPGRAYNEQFF. As DNA, the CDR3 is TGTGCCAGCAGCCCCCCAGGGAGGGCATACAATGAGCAGTTCTTC. The chain carries TRBV5-4 and TRBJ2-1; TRBD2 aligns across 7 bases. The V and J ends lost 4 bases and 4 bases, in that order; junction bases with no gene match: 8. This CDR3 has 15 residues. CDR1 is SGHNT, CDR2 YYREEE, per germline (reference sequence).

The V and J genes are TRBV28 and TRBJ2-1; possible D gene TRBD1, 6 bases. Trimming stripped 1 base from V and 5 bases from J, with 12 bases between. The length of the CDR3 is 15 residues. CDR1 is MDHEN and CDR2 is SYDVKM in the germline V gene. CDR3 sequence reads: CASSLSGAGNNEQFF. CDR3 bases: TGTGCCAGCAGTTTATCAGGGGCAGGAAACAATGAGCAGTTCTTC.

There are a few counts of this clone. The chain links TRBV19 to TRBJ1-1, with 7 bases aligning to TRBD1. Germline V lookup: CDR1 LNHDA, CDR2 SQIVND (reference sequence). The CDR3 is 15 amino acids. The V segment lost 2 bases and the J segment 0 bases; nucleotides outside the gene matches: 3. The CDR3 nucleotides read TGTGCCAGTAGTATAAGGGGGCGGATGAACACTGAAGCTTTCTTT. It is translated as CASSIRGRMNTEAFF.

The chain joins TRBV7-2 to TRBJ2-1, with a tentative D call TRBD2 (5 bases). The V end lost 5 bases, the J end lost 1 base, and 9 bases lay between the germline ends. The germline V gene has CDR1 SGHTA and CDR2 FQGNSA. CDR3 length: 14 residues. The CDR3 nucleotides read TGTGCCAGCAGCCCGAGCGGTTCCTACAATGAGCAGTTCTTC. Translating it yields CASSPSGSYNEQFF.

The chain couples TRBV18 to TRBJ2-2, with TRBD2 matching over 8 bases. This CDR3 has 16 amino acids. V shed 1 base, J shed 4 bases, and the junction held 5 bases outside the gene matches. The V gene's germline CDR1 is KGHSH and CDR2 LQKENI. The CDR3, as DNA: TGTGCCAGCTCACCACGTCCGGGGGGGAGCACCGGGGAGCTGTTTTTT. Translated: CASSPRPGGSTGELFF.

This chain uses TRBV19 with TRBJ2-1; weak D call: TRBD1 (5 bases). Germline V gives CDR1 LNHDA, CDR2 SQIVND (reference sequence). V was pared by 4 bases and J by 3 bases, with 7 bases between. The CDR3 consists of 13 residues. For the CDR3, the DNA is TGTGCCAGTAGTACGACAGTCTACAATGAGCAGTTCTTC. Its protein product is CASSTTVYNEQFF.

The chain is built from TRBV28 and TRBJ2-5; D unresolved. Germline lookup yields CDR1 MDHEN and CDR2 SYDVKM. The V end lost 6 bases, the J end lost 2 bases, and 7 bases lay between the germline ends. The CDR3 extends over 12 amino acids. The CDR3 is CASSRSQETQYF. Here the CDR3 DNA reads TGTGCCAGCAGCAGGTCTCAAGAGACCCAGTACTTC. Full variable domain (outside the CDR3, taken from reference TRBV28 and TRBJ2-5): DVKVTQSSRYLVKRTGEKVFLECVQDMDHENMFWYRQDPGLGLRLIYFSYDVKMKEKGDIPEGYSVSREKKERFSLILESASTNQTSMYLCASSRSQETQYFGPGTRLLVL.

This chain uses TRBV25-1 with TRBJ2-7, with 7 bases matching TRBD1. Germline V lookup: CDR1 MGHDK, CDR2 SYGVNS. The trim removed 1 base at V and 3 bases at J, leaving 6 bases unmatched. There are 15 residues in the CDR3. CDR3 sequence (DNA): TGTGCCAGCAGTGAATTCACCCGACAGGGCTACGAGCAGTACTTC. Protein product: CASSEFTRQGYEQYF.

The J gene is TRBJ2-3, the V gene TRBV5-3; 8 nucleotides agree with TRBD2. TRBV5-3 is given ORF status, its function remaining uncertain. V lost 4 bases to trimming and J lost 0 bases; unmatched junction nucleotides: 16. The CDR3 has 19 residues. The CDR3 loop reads CARSHEVLSGGPSTDTQYF. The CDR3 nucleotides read TGTGCCAGAAGCCACGAAGTGTTGAGCGGGGGCCCCAGCACAGATACGCAGTATTTT.

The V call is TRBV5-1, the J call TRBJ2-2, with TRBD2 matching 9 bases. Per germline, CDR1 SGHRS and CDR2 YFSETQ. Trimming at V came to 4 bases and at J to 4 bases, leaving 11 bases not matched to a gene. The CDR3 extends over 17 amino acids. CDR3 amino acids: CASSPSGRTSSTGELFF. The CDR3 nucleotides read TGCGCCAGCAGCCCCAGCGGGAGGACATCGAGCACCGGGGAGCTGTTTTTT.

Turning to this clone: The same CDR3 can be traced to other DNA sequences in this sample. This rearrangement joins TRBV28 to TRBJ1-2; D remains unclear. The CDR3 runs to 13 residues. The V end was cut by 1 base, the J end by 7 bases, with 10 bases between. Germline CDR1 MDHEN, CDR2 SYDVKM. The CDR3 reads CASSLSGVGGYTF. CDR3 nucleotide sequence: TGTGCCAGCAGTTTATCCGGGGTCGGTGGCTACACCTTC.

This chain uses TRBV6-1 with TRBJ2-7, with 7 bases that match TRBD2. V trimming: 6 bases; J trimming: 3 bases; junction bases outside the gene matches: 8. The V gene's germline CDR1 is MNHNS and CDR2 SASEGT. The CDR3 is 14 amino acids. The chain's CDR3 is CASRMAASGYEQYF. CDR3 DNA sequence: TGTGCCAGCAGGATGGCAGCTAGCGGCTACGAGCAGTACTTC.

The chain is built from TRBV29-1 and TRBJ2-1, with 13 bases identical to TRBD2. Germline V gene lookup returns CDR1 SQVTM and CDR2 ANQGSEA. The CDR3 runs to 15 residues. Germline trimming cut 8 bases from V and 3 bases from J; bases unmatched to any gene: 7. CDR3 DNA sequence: TGCAGCTCGGAGGGACTAGCGGGACACTACAATGAGCAGTTCTTC. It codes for CSSEGLAGHYNEQFF.

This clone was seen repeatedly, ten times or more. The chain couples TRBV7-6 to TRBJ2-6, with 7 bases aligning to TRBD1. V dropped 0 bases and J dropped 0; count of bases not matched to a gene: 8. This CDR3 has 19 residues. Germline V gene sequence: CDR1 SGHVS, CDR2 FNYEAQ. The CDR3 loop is CASSLALGQETSGANVLTF. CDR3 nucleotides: TGTGCCAGCAGCTTAGCGTTAGGACAGGAAACCTCTGGGGCCAACGTCCTGACTTTC.

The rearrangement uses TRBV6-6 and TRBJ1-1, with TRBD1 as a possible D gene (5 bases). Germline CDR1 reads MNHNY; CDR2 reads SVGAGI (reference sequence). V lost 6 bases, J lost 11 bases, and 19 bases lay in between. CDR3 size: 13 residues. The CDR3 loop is CASRTPSGCWAFF. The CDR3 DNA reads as TGTGCCAGCAGAACCCCGTCAGGGTGTTGGGCTTTCTTT.

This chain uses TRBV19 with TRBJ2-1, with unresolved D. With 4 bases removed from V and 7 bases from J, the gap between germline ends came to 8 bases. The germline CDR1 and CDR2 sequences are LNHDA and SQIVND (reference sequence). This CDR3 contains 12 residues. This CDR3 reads CASSNGLNEQFF. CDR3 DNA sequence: TGTGCCAGTAGTAACGGGTTGAATGAGCAGTTCTTC.

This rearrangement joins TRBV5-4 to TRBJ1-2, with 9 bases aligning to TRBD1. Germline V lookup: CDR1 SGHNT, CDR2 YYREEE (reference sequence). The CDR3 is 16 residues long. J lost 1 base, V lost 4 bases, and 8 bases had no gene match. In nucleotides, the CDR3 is TGTGCCAGCAGCCCTCGGACAGGGGCGAATAACTATGGCTACACCTTC. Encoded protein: CASSPRTGANNYGYTF.

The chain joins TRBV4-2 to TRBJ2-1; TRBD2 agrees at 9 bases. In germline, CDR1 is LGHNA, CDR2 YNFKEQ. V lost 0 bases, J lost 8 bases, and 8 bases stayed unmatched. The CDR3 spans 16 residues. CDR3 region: CASSQDLGGRAHEQFF. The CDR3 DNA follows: TGTGCCAGCAGCCAAGATCTCGGCGGGAGGGCCCATGAGCAGTTCTTC.

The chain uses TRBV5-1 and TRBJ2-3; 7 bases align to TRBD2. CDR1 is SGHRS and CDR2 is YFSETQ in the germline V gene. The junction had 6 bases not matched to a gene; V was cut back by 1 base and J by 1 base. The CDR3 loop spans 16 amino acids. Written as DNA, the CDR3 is TGCGCCAGCAGCTTGTCGGCTAGCGGACGCACAGATACGCAGTATTTT. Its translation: CASSLSASGRTDTQYF.

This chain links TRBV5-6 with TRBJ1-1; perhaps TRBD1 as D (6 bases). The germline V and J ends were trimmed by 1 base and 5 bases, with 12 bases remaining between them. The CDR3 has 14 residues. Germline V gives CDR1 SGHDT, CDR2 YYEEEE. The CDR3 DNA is TGTGCCAGCAGCTTGTTGCAACAGGGAACTGAAGCTTTCTTT. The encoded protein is CASSLLQQGTEAFF. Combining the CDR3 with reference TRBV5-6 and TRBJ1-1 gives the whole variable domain DAGVTQSPTHLIKTRGQQVTLRCSPKSGHDTVSWYQQALGQGPQFIFQYYEEEERQRGNFPDRFSGHQFPNYSSELNVNALLLGDSALYLCASSLLQQGTEAFFGQGTRLTVV.

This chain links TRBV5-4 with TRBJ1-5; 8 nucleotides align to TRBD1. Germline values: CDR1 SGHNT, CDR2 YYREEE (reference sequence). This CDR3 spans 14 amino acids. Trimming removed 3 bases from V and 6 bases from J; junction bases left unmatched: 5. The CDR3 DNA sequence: TGTGCCAGCAGCTATCAGGGGGCCAGTCAGCCCCAGCATTTT. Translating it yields CASSYQGASQPQHF.

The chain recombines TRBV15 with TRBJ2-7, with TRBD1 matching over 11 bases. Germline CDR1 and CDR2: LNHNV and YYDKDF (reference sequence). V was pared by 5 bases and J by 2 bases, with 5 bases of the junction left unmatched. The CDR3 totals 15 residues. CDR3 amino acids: CATSARDRGAYEQYF. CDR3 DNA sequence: TGTGCCACCAGCGCCAGGGACAGGGGGGCCTACGAGCAGTACTTC.

CDR3 amino acids: CASAMGGHTDTQYF. The CDR3 DNA reads as TGTGCCTCGGCGATGGGCGGACACACAGATACGCAGTATTTT. The V gene is TRBV28, the J gene TRBJ2-3; possibly TRBD1 for D (5 bases). The CDR3 spans 14 residues. The V end was cut by 11 bases, the J end by 2 bases, with 17 bases between. Germline values: CDR1 MDHEN, CDR2 SYDVKM. Supplemented by reference TRBV28 and TRBJ2-3, the full variable domain reads DVKVTQSSRYLVKRTGEKVFLECVQDMDHENMFWYRQDPGLGLRLIYFSYDVKMKEKGDIPEGYSVSREKKERFSLILESASTNQTSMYLCASAMGGHTDTQYFGPGTRLTVL.

CDR3: CASSWNGRANNEQFF. CDR3 coding DNA: TGCGCCAGCAGCTGGAACGGGAGGGCGAACAATGAGCAGTTCTTC. The chain couples TRBV5-1 to TRBJ2-1; 8 bases are a match to TRBD2. CDR3 length: 15 amino acids. Germline assignment: CDR1 SGHRS and CDR2 YFSETQ. J lost 5 bases, V lost 3 bases, and 7 bases had no gene match.

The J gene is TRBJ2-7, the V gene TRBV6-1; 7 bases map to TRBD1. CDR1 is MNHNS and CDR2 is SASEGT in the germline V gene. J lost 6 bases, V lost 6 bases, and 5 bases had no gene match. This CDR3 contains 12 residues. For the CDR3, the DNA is TGTGCCAGCAGCGAGACAGGGTGCGAGCAGTACTTC. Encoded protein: CASSETGCEQYF.

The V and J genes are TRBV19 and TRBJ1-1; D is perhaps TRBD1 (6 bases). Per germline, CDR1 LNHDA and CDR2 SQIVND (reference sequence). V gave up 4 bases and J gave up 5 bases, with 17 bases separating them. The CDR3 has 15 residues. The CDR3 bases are TGTGCCAGTAGTACCCGCCAGGGGACCGGTACTGAAGCTTTCTTT. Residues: CASSTRQGTGTEAFF.

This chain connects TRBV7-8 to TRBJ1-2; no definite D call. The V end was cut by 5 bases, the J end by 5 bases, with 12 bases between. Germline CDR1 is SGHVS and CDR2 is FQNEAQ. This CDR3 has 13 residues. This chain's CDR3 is CASSPWAQYGYTF. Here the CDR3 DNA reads TGTGCCAGCAGCCCCTGGGCCCAGTATGGCTACACCTTC.